These 8 T cell receptor beta chains came from one sample sequenced in a study of cytomegalovirus exposure and HLA in healthy donors. PCR was performed using 60 Vbeta and 13 Jbeta primers. Produced via immunoSEQ multiplex PCR; TCRdb's table is partial and in-frame only. The table includes 80,000 to 130,000 clones, approximately 77% detected once. The sample was PBMCs. These receptors all stem from a male donor in good health and CMV-seropositive.

The chain uses TRBV10-3 and TRBJ2-2, with D tentatively TRBD2 (6 bases). Trimming cost V 3 bases and J 6 bases, with 11 bases left between them. This CDR3 is built from 14 residues. Per the germline V gene, CDR1 is ENHRY and CDR2 is SYGVKD. The CDR3: CAISELAVPGELFF. Here the CDR3 DNA reads TGTGCCATCAGTGAACTAGCTGTCCCCGGGGAGCTGTTTTTT.

J is TRBJ2-3 and V is TRBV6-4; 9 bases line up with TRBD1. V gave up 2 bases and J gave up 4 bases; unmatched junction bases: 7. The germline V gene encodes CDR1 MRHNA and CDR2 SNTAGT. This CDR3 is 16 amino acids long. CDR3 loop: CASSDSRGQGSDTQYF. CDR3 sequence (DNA): TGTGCCAGCAGTGACAGCAGGGGACAGGGATCAGATACGCAGTATTTT.

V gene TRBV7-2 combines with J gene TRBJ2-1, with a possible D match to TRBD1 (6 bases). Trimming took 1 base from V and 7 from J, leaving 23 bases between them. This CDR3 has 18 residues. Germline CDR1 SGHTA, CDR2 FQGNSA. This CDR3 reads CASSLVTFHLRGENEQFF. The CDR3 coding sequence is TGTGCCAGCAGCTTAGTAACATTTCACCTCAGGGGAGAGAATGAGCAGTTCTTC.

V usage is TRBV25-1 and J usage is TRBJ2-3; 7 bases map to TRBD1. The CDR3 totals 17 residues. With 1 base clipped from V and 0 bases from J, the junction kept 7 bases outside the gene matches. In germline, CDR1 is MGHDK, CDR2 SYGVNS. The CDR3 sequence is CASSEFTGAPSTDTQYF. The DNA for the CDR3 is TGTGCCAGCAGTGAATTCACAGGGGCCCCTAGCACAGATACGCAGTATTTT.

The chain has TRBV4-1 and TRBJ1-5, with D unresolved. The CDR3 has 13 amino acids. V lost 1 base to trimming and J lost 2 bases, with 3 bases between them. The germline V gene has CDR1 MGHRA and CDR2 YSYEKL. CDR3 nucleotide sequence: TGCGCCAGCAGCCAAGTCGGCAATCAGCCCCAGCATTTT. Its translation is CASSQVGNQPQHF.

This clone has a handful of counts. The chain carries TRBV5-6 and TRBJ1-6; D might be TRBD1 (5 bases). Trimming removed 2 bases from V and 3 bases from J, with 9 bases in between. In germline, CDR1 is SGHDT, CDR2 YYEEEE. This CDR3 is 15 amino acids long. The CDR3 loop reads CASSLGAGYNSPLHF. The CDR3 nucleotides are TGTGCCAGCAGCTTAGGGGCAGGCTATAATTCACCCCTCCACTTT.

J is TRBJ2-7 and V is TRBV16, with D possibly being TRBD2 (7 bases). With 4 bases removed from V and 2 bases from J, the gap between germline ends came to 18 bases. This CDR3 has 16 residues. CDR1 and CDR2 (germline): KGHSY, FQNENV. CDR3 sequence: CASSRYAAGATYEQYF. In DNA form, the CDR3 reads TGTGCCAGCAGCCGCTACGCGGCGGGGGCCACCTACGAGCAGTACTTC. The variable domain in full, completed from reference TRBV16 and TRBJ2-7, reads GEEVAQTPKHLVRGEGQKAKLYCAPIKGHSYVFWYQQVLKNEFKFLISFQNENVFDETGMPKERFSAKCLPNSPCSLEIQATKLEDSAVYFCASSRYAAGATYEQYFGPGTRLTVT.

The chain combines TRBV12-5 with TRBJ1-4; the D is unclear. The germline V gene has CDR1 LGHNT and CDR2 FRNRAP. This CDR3 comprises 18 residues. Trimming took off 2 bases at V and 0 bases at J, with 16 bases between the two ends. CDR3 DNA sequence: TGTGCTAGTGGTTTGTCCTCAAGCACCTTTGCAACTAATGAAAAACTGTTTTTT. Its protein is CASGLSSSTFATNEKLFF.